Listed below are T cell receptor beta chains from one sample, sequenced in a study of response to subunit inactivated influenza vaccine. One entry per CDR3 protein results from TCRdb running MiXCR on the RT-PCR reads. This sample has about 520,000 distinct CDR3 sequences; roughly 27% occur once, and the top ten carry around 1.8%. Sample: CD4+ T cells sorted from PBMCs, taken more than 4 days after vaccination. The receptors derive from a man aged 50 to 59 who received an inactivated influenza vaccine. Each CDR3 is given with its conserved first and last residue. Each record gives: V gene, J gene, CDR3 protein.

TRBV7-9,TRBJ1-2,CASSFRTGGDGYTF
TRBV15,TRBJ1-3,CATSRGRVPGNTIYF
TRBV28,TRBJ2-5,CASSSPSIPETQYF
TRBV20-1,TRBJ1-2,CSASRQGWYGYTF
TRBV12-3/TRBV12-4,TRBJ1-6,CASRSRGASNSPLHF
TRBV3-1,TRBJ2-1,CASSRSGTSGYNEQFF
TRBV20-1,TRBJ2-3,CSARDRDHSTDTQYF
TRBV5-1,TRBJ2-7,CASSEGGAGREQYF
TRBV6-2/TRBV6-3,TRBJ2-6,CASSTFLSGANVLTF
TRBV29-1,TRBJ2-7,CSVEVRLGSYEQYF
TRBV5-1,TRBJ2-7,CASSSGEGEQYF
TRBV10-3,TRBJ2-3,CAISELRLAGVRGTDTQYF
TRBV5-1,TRBJ1-1,CASSLECEAFF
TRBV5-1,TRBJ2-7,CASSLIGDEQYF
TRBV7-2,TRBJ2-2,CAISGRIPLNTGELFF
TRBV20-1,TRBJ2-3,CSARPGPNTDTQYF
TRBV29-1,TRBJ2-7,CSAQTGADYEQYF
TRBV12-3/TRBV12-4,TRBJ1-1,CASRLGTGGNTEAFF
TRBV5-1,TRBJ2-7,CASGPGRGDYEQYF
TRBV20-1,TRBJ1-3,CSARPGDPVNTIYF
TRBV20-1,TRBJ1-5,CSARRGRSNQPQHF
TRBV14,TRBJ1-1,CASSPTIRGRAFF
TRBV20-1,TRBJ2-5,CSAARPGPGKTQYF
TRBV20-1,TRBJ2-1,CSARDMPRHKRGEQFF
TRBV9,TRBJ1-1,CASSPRQGGGEAFF
TRBV12-3/TRBV12-4,TRBJ2-3,CASRVRGFERGTDTQYF
TRBV5-1,TRBJ1-5,CASSLSPRGRGDQPQHF
TRBV4-3,TRBJ2-3,CASSRNLLAGGPSDTQYF
TRBV20-1,TRBJ1-3,CSAPTPDGNTIYF
TRBV18,TRBJ2-3,CASSPLAGRTDTQYF
TRBV5-1,TRBJ2-7,CASSWRDSMYEQYF
TRBV6-5,TRBJ2-7,CASSYASGSSYEQYF
TRBV6-5,TRBJ2-2,CASSFGLAMNTGELFF
TRBV29-1,TRBJ2-5,CSVAKTQGGETQYF
TRBV5-1,TRBJ2-1,CASSLATSGANEQFF
TRBV24-1,TRBJ2-2,CATSVGGELFF
TRBV9,TRBJ2-1,CASSVDDGRNEQFF
TRBV12-3/TRBV12-4,TRBJ2-7,CASSGLSYEQYF
TRBV11-2,TRBJ2-3,CASSPRGRSTQYF
TRBV5-1,TRBJ2-5,CASRVLGETQYF
TRBV12-3/TRBV12-4,TRBJ1-2,CASSFAGQVYGYTF
TRBV5-1,TRBJ2-7,CASSPGGREGLFEQYF
TRBV20-1,TRBJ2-7,CSARRSSDSYEQYF
TRBV5-6,TRBJ2-1,CASSLRGGGGSNEQFF
TRBV12-3/TRBV12-4,TRBJ2-1,CASSLDRGSFNEQFF
TRBV20-1,TRBJ2-5,CSVRSDIWGETQYF
TRBV7-2,TRBJ2-2,CASRERQNTGELFF
TRBV7-2,TRBJ1-1,CASSNIPRGEAFF
TRBV11-3,TRBJ2-1,CASSLGLGSGEQFF
TRBV20-1,TRBJ2-5,CSAHASLETQYF
TRBV7-3,TRBJ2-2,CASSPLAGGRVGELFF
TRBV10-3,TRBJ2-7,CAISRGTGGHLSYEQYF
TRBV12-3/TRBV12-4,TRBJ1-5,CASSLSGGDNQPQHF
TRBV5-6,TRBJ2-1,CASRARTSGGSYNEQFF
TRBV3-1,TRBJ2-1,CASSQEGTRGFF
TRBV7-2,TRBJ2-3,CASSLGREASYTDTQYF
TRBV5-5,TRBJ1-4,CASSPPGREGEKLFF
TRBV12-3/TRBV12-4,TRBJ2-7,CASNTWGSSGSGEQYF
TRBV2,TRBJ2-1,CASSVRGLGGGPYNEQFF